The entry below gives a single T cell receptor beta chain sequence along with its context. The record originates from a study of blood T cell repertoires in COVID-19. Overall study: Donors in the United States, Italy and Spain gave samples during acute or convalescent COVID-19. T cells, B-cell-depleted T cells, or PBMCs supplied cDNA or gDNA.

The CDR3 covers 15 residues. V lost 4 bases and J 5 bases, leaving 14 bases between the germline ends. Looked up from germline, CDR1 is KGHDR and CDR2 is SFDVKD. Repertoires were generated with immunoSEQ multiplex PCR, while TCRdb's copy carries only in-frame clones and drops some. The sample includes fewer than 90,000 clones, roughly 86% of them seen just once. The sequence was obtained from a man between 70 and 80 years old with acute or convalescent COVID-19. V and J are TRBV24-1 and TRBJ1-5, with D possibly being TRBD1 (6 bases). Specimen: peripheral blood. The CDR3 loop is CATSDAGATDQPQHF. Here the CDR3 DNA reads TGTGCCACCAGTGACGCGGGGGCGACAGATCAGCCCCAGCATTTT.